This T cell receptor beta chain was identified during a study of blood T cell repertoires in COVID-19. The CDR3 runs to 15 residues. V gave up 3 bases and J gave up 1 base; unmatched junction bases: 5. Germline loops: CDR1 SGHVS, CDR2 FQNEAQ. Per the original data handling: Amplification with reference gene primers provided the estimates of nucleated cell counts. TCRdb's table, derived via immunoSEQ multiplex PCR, lists solely in-frame clones and lacks some. That table is the source of V, J and clone size, and D and trimming were worked out from the DNA. Among 150,000 or so clones, approximately 86% were seen once, and the ten largest hold about 1.2%.

The clonotype was recovered from a man aged 60 to 69 who had recovered from COVID-19. The sequenced sample consisted of peripheral blood. This chain uses TRBV7-8 with TRBJ2-5, with 7 bases matching TRBD2. The CDR3 sequence: CASSLAASGQETQYF. CDR3 sequence (DNA): TGTGCCAGCAGCTTGGCCGCTAGCGGCCAAGAGACCCAGTACTTC.